The source of this TCR beta chain is a study of T cell repertoires in cytomegalovirus infection. Study overall: The study used recently identified HLA-C-restricted and well-studied HLA-B-restricted CMV epitopes. It can be stated that public TCR beta signatures indicated CMV infection as well as a matching HLA type. Whole-study findings and limits: The ex vivo response showed dominance by HLA-C-restricted CMV-specific TCR beta clonotypes.

V lost 5 bases, J lost 1 base, and 16 bases lay in between. CDR3 length: 16 amino acids. Germline V lookup: CDR1 SGHTA, CDR2 FQGNSA. TCRdb independently ran MiXCR on the reads; one entry per CDR3 protein. The sample lists roughly 990,000 distinct CDR3 sequences, roughly a third occurring once. On this clonotype: Its antigen remains unidentified.

This specimen consisted of cultured CD8+ T cells from PBMCs, obtained from culture after CMV antigen stimulation. This TCR was sampled from a human donor in good health (CMV status not recorded). Some clones in this sample may be carry-over from other donors' samples. This sequence joins TRBV7-2 and TRBJ2-3; TRBD1 might be the D (5 bases). Here the CDR3 reads CASSPPTVWRTDTQYF. As DNA, the CDR3 is TGTGCCAGCAGCCCGCCGACAGTGTGGCGCACAGATACGCAGTATTTT.